This entry lists 22 T cell receptor beta chains sequenced from one sample in a study of blood T cells in healthy people across ages (dated by TCRdb to between 2014 and 2017). The library came from 5' RACE. Sequenced using an Illumina HiSeq 2500. A second roughly 7 to 12 cycle PCR used a sample-barcoded 5' primer and a J-beta primer mix. TCRdb itself trimmed the public reads at Q25 with fastp, ran MiXCR and retained productive beta chains. Duplicate CDR3 protein sequences are folded into a single record with the most common DNA and genes. The sample yields 550,000 to 650,000 distinct CDR3 sequences; about 28% were counted once. The top ten constitute 15% to 19% of the sample. The sample was blood. These receptors were taken from a woman of 80 years or more in good health.

At least ten counts were recorded for this clonotype. The gene calls are TRBV20-1 and TRBJ1-1; the D is unclear. This CDR3 region has 14 residues. Deletions cut 5 bases from V and 5 bases from J, with 18 bases between. Germline-derived CDR1 and CDR2 are DFQATT and SNEGSKA (reference sequence). The CDR3 is CSAQRQGKGTEAFF. CDR3 coding DNA: TGCAGTGCTCAGAGGCAAGGGAAGGGAACTGAAGCTTTCTTT.

This clonotype has ten or more counts. The V and J genes are TRBV29-1 and TRBJ1-2, with no clear D. Germline-derived CDR1 and CDR2 are SQVTM and ANQGSEA. This CDR3 has 12 residues. Trimming took off 1 base at V and 7 bases at J, with 10 bases between the two ends. This CDR3 is CSVEGQAVGYTF. The CDR3 DNA reads as TGCAGCGTTGAAGGTCAGGCCGTTGGCTACACCTTC.

This clonotype was picked up a small number of times. The chain is built from TRBV5-1 and TRBJ2-1; TRBD1 matches 7 bases. The CDR3 runs to 15 residues. Germline assignment: CDR1 SGHRS and CDR2 YFSETQ. Trimming cost V 0 bases and J 8 bases; bases outside gene matches: 8. The CDR3 nucleotides read TGCGCCAGCAGCTTGGGACAGGGCGCCGGCGATGAGCAGTTCTTC. This gives the protein CASSLGQGAGDEQFF.

This clonotype has more than one count but fewer than ten. The chain is built from TRBV6-2 or TRBV6-3 and TRBJ1-1, with D perhaps TRBD1 (6 bases). The CDR3 consists of 14 residues. Trimming shortened V by 11 bases and J by 0 bases, and 16 bases separated the two germline ends. From germline, CDR1 is MNHEY and CDR2 SVGEGT. The CDR3 spells CAAAAGVVNTEAFF. The CDR3 nucleotides are TGTGCCGCGGCGGCAGGGGTTGTGAACACTGAAGCTTTCTTT.

V usage is TRBV7-2 and J usage is TRBJ1-3; no definite D call. The CDR3 is 13 amino acids. CDR1 SGHTA and CDR2 FQGNSA come from the germline V gene. Trimming left V 1 base short and J 5 bases short, with 6 bases between. The CDR3 sequence is CASSLEGRNTIYF. The CDR3 DNA sequence: TGTGCCAGCAGCTTAGAAGGCCGAAACACCATATATTTT.

This clonotype was observed many times. The V call is TRBV27, the J call TRBJ2-5; TRBD2 aligns across 9 bases. J lost 5 bases, V lost 7 bases, and 11 bases had no gene match. CDR1 MNHEY and CDR2 SMNVEV come from the germline V gene (reference sequence). This CDR3 has 15 amino acids. The CDR3 DNA sequence: TGTGCCAGCACCCAAGGGCGGGGGGGCGAGGAGACCCAGTACTTC. Its translation: CASTQGRGGEETQYF.

The sample holds a few counts of this clonotype. The rearrangement links TRBV20-1 to TRBJ1-6; the match to TRBD1 covers 7 bases. V lost 5 bases to trimming and J lost 10 bases; unmatched junction nucleotides: 5. Germline values: CDR1 DFQATT, CDR2 SNEGSKA (reference sequence). The CDR3 is 12 amino acids. CDR3 sequence reads: CSAGQGGSPLHF. CDR3 coding DNA: TGCAGTGCTGGGCAGGGGGGCTCACCCCTCCACTTT.

This clonotype was counted at least ten times. The rearrangement links TRBV29-1 to TRBJ2-5; D not certain. Per the germline V gene, CDR1 is SQVTM and CDR2 is ANQGSEA. This CDR3 spans 12 amino acids. Trimming took 3 bases from V and 5 from J, leaving 10 bases between them. The CDR3 is CSVDGVRETQYF. The CDR3 nucleotides are TGCAGCGTTGATGGAGTTCGGGAGACCCAGTACTTC.

This clonotype was found many times. The genes are TRBV7-8 and TRBJ2-5; TRBD1 agrees at 8 bases. CDR3 length equals 14 residues. CDR1 is SGHVS, CDR2 FQNEAQ, per germline. J gave up 1 base and V 4 bases, and 2 bases lay outside the gene matches. The CDR3 reads CASSSGQGQETQYF. The CDR3 nucleotides are TGTGCCAGCAGCTCCGGACAGGGCCAAGAGACCCAGTACTTC.

This clonotype came up many times. The chain joins TRBV7-6 to TRBJ2-5; D is unclear. The CDR3 has 14 amino acids. Germline V gene lookup returns CDR1 SGHVS and CDR2 FNYEAQ. V shed 3 bases and J shed 1 base, with 9 bases lying between them. The CDR3: CASSFNQVQETQYF. The CDR3 nucleotides are TGTGCCAGCAGCTTTAATCAGGTCCAAGAGACCCAGTACTTC.

This clonotype occurred many times. The chain links TRBV5-1 to TRBJ2-7; 9 positions match TRBD1. Germline-derived CDR1 and CDR2 are SGHRS and YFSETQ. Trimming cost V 4 bases and J 3 bases; bases outside gene matches: 8. This CDR3 is built from 15 residues. CDR3 protein: CASSNVPGQGYEQYF. CDR3 DNA sequence: TGCGCCAGCAGCAACGTCCCGGGACAGGGCTACGAGCAGTACTTC.

This clonotype showed up many times. Just one base apart from a much larger clone, this may be a read error. In DNA form, the CDR3 reads TGTGCCAGCAAGGGGACAGGGTTTAATGAGCAGTACTTC. Protein: CASKGTGFNEQYF. The genes are TRBV6-1 and TRBJ2-5; TRBD1 matches 9 bases. The germline gives CDR1 MNHNS, CDR2 SASEGT. The CDR3 is made up of 13 amino acids. The V segment lost 7 bases and the J segment 11 bases; nucleotides outside the gene matches: 11.

About this clonotype itself: A read error is possible here, since a much larger clone lies one base away. The chain uses TRBV7-2 and TRBJ2-5; D remains unclear. The CDR3 runs 14 residues. Between the trimmed V and J ends, which lost 0 bases and 11 bases, there was a span of 16 bases. The germline CDR1 and CDR2 sequences are SGHTA and FQGNSA. DNA of the CDR3: TGTGCCAGCAGCTTAGCGCGTCACTCTGGTGAGCAGTACTTC. This translates into CASSLARHSGEQYF.

Regarding this clonotype: An end of the junction differs from the germline gene, which may be a read error. The chain couples TRBV12-3 or TRBV12-4 to TRBJ1-5; D is perhaps TRBD1 (5 bases). CDR3 length: 14 amino acids. The CDR3 region has the DNA TGTGCCTGCAGTTTTTCGGGGCAGAATCAGCCCCAGCATTTT. As protein: CACSFSGQNQPQHF.

This clonotype was counted at least ten times. The CDR3 DNA is TGTGCCAGCAGCTTGGAGGGGAATAGCAATCAGCCCCAGCATTTT. Translating it yields CASSLEGNSNQPQHF. The V gene is TRBV5-5, the J gene TRBJ1-5, with D possibly being TRBD1 (5 bases). The germline CDR1 and CDR2 sequences are SGHKS and YYEKEE (reference sequence). Trimming took off 0 bases at V and 0 bases at J, with 7 bases between the two ends. This CDR3 contains 15 residues.

This clonotype came up many times. The chain combines TRBV6-6 with TRBJ1-2, with D hard to call. Germline V gene lookup returns CDR1 MNHNY and CDR2 SVGAGI (reference sequence). V lost 2 bases to trimming and J lost 2 bases, with 12 bases between them. The CDR3 length is 15 residues. CDR3 nucleotide sequence: TGTGCCAGCAGTTACGGGTGGGCGGGAAACTATGGCTACACCTTC. Translation: CASSYGWAGNYGYTF.

This clonotype was detected many times. The rearrangement joins TRBV7-2 to TRBJ2-5, with 7 bases matching TRBD2. This CDR3 spans 15 amino acids. The V segment lost 1 base and the J segment 5 bases; nucleotides outside the gene matches: 7. CDR1 is SGHTA and CDR2 is FQGNSA in the germline V gene. Here the CDR3 DNA reads TGTGCCAGCAGCTTAGGAGGGGCCGGGGGGGAGACCCAGTACTTC. This gives the protein CASSLGGAGGETQYF. Variable domain in full (rest from reference TRBV7-2 and TRBJ2-5): GAGVSQSPSNKVTEKGKDVELRCDPISGHTALYWYRQSLGQGLEFLIYFQGNSAPDKSGLPSDRFSAERTGGSVSTLTIQRTQQEDSAVYLCASSLGGAGGETQYFGPGTRLLVL.

This clonotype came up many times. The V and J genes are TRBV6-5 and TRBJ2-3; D may be TRBD2 (6 bases). The ends were cut back, 2 bases at V and 1 base at J, with 13 bases in the middle. The CDR3 runs 16 residues. Germline V gene sequence: CDR1 MNHEY, CDR2 SVGAGI. The CDR3 reads CASSYAGSYGTDTQYF. Here the CDR3 DNA reads TGTGCCAGCAGTTACGCGGGATCATACGGCACAGATACGCAGTATTTT.

As regards this clonotype: A junction boundary mismatches the germline segment, possibly from a read error. The J gene is TRBJ1-1, the V gene TRBV27; D is ambiguous. Germline values: CDR1 MNHEY, CDR2 SMNVEV (reference sequence). The CDR3 runs 13 residues. The CDR3 nucleotides are TGTGCCAGCAACCAACGGGCGCAAACTGAAGGTTTCTTT. Translating gives CASNQRAQTEGFF.

This chain connects TRBV6-5 to TRBJ1-1; D unresolved. Deletions cut 2 bases from V and 5 bases from J, with 9 bases between. Germline lookup yields CDR1 MNHEY and CDR2 SVGAGI. CDR3 length: 13 amino acids. The CDR3, as DNA: TGTGCCAGCAGTTACCGGCGCGTGACTGAAGCTTTCTTT. It yields the protein CASSYRRVTEAFF.

J is TRBJ1-2 and V is TRBV13, with 8 bases lining up with TRBD1. The CDR3 is made up of 14 amino acids. CDR1 PRHDT and CDR2 FYEKMQ come from the germline V gene (reference sequence). Trimming cost V 5 bases and J 7 bases; bases outside gene matches: 9. CDR3 protein: CASSRDRGGVGYTF. The CDR3 coding sequence is TGTGCCAGCAGCAGAGACAGGGGCGGGGTTGGCTACACCTTC.

Concerning this clonotype itself: A much larger clone sits a single nucleotide away, making a read error possible. The chain employs TRBV7-3 and TRBJ2-6; 11 nucleotides match TRBD1. Germline loops: CDR1 SGHTA, CDR2 FQGTGA. This CDR3 contains 17 residues. The CDR3 sequence: CASGFGQGALGANVLTF. In DNA form, the CDR3 reads TGTGCCAGCGGCTTCGGACAGGGGGCGCTAGGGGCCAACGTCCTGACTTTC.